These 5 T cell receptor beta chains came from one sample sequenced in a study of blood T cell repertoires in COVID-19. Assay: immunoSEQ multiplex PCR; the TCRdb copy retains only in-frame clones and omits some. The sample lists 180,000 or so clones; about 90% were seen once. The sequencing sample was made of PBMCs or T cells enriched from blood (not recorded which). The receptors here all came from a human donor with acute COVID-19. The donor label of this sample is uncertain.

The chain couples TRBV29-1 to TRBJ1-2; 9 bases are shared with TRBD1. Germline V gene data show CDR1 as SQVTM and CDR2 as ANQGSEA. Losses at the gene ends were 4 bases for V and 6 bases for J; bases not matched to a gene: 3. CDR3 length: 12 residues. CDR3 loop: CSVGDREDGYTF. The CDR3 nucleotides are TGCAGCGTTGGGGACAGGGAAGATGGCTACACCTTC.

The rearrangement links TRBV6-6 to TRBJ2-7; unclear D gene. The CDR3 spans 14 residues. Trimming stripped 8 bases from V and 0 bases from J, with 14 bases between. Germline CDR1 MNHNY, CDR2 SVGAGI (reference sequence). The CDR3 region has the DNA TGTGCCAGCGCCTTAGACGGGTTCTCCTACGAGCAGTACTTC. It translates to CASALDGFSYEQYF.

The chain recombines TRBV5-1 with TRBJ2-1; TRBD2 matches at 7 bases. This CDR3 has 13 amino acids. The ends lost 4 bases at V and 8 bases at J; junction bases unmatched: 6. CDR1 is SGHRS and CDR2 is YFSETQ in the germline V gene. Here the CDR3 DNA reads TGCGCCAGCAGCGGAGGACTAGGAGATGAGCAGTTCTTC. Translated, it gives CASSGGLGDEQFF.

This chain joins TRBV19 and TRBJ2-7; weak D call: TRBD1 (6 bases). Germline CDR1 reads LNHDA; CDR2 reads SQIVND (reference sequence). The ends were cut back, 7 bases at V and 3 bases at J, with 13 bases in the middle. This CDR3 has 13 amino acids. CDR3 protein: CASTSGVGYEQYF. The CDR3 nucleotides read TGTGCCAGTACCTCAGGGGTCGGCTACGAGCAGTACTTC.

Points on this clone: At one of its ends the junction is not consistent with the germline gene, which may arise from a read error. The CDR3 region has the DNA TGTGCCAGCAGCTTAGCAGCCGTGAACGCTGAAGCTTTCTTT. Its translation is CASSLAAVNAEAFF. V is TRBV7-2 and J is TRBJ1-1; D gene ambiguous. The CDR3 spans 14 residues. The germline V gene encodes CDR1 SGHTA and CDR2 FQGNSA.